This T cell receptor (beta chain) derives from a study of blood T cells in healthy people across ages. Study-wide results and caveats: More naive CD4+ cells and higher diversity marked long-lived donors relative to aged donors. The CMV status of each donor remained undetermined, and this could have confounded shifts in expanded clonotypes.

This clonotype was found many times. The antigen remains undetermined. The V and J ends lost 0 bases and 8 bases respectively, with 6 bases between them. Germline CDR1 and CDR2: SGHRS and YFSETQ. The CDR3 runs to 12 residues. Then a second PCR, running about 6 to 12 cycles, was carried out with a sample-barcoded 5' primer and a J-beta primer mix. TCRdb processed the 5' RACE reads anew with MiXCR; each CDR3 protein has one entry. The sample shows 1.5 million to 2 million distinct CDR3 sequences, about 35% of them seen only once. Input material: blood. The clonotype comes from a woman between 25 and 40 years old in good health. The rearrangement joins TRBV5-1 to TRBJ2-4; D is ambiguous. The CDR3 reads CASSLAGDIQYF. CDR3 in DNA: TGCGCCAGCAGCTTGGCAGGAGACATTCAGTACTTC.